Following are 12 T cell receptor beta chains from one sample sequenced in a study of OX40 agonist ivuxolimab in advanced cancers. The method was immunoSEQ multiplex PCR; TCRdb's version includes in-frame clones alone and lacks a portion of them. Of about 18,000 clones listed, around 82% are singletons. The sample here was CD4+ or CD8+ T cells sorted from blood, taken in a trial of the OX40 agonist ivuxolimab. These receptors were obtained from an adult with an advanced solid tumor such as melanoma, head and neck, liver or kidney cancer.

The V and J genes are TRBV15 and TRBJ2-1; no clear D. V was trimmed by 0 bases and J by 10 bases, leaving 13 bases between them. From germline, CDR1 is LNHNV and CDR2 YYDKDF (reference sequence). The CDR3 runs to 14 residues. The CDR3 DNA reads as TGTGCCACCAGCAGAGAGGTACAGTCTGAGGAGCAGTTCTTC. This translates into CATSREVQSEEQFF.

This clone has a handful of counts. This chain joins TRBV30 and TRBJ1-1; D is uncertain. Deletions cut 1 base from V and 5 bases from J, with 14 bases between. The length of the CDR3 is 14 residues. Germline CDR1 is GTSNPN and CDR2 is SVGIG (reference sequence). Written as DNA, the CDR3 is TGTGCCTGGAGTGAGTACCGAAGTTGGACTGAAGCTTTCTTT. Residues: CAWSEYRSWTEAFF. The variable domain in full, completed from reference TRBV30 and TRBJ1-1, reads SQTIHQWPATLVQPVGSPLSLECTVEGTSNPNLYWYRQAAGRGLQLLFYSVGIGQISSEVPQNLSASRPQDRQFILSSKKLLLSDSGFYLCAWSEYRSWTEAFFGQGTRLTVV.

This chain connects TRBV7-9 to TRBJ1-1; no definite D call. This CDR3 spans 12 amino acids. Trimming shortened V by 3 bases and J by 0 bases, and 2 bases separated the two germline ends. Looked up from germline, CDR1 is SEHNR and CDR2 is FQNEAQ (reference sequence). For the CDR3, the DNA is TGTGCCAGCAGCTTTATGAACACTGAAGCTTTCTTT. Its translation is CASSFMNTEAFF.

V usage is TRBV9 and J usage is TRBJ2-1; 9 nucleotides match TRBD2. This CDR3 region has 16 residues. Trimming removed 0 bases from V and 6 bases from J; junction bases left unmatched: 7. The germline V gene has CDR1 SGDLS and CDR2 YYNGEE. The CDR3, as DNA: TGTGCCAGCAGCGTAGGAGCCAGCGGGGGGTTCAATGAGCAGTTCTTC. This gives the protein CASSVGASGGFNEQFF.

The chain links TRBV14 to TRBJ1-1; no clear D gene. The germline V gene has CDR1 SGHDN and CDR2 FVKESK. The CDR3 loop spans 13 amino acids. V was trimmed by 5 bases and J by 9 bases, leaving 16 bases between them. CDR3 in amino acids: CASSVLSGVKAFF. Here the CDR3 DNA reads TGTGCCAGCAGCGTCCTCTCAGGTGTTAAAGCTTTCTTT.

The chain carries TRBV28 and TRBJ2-6; D unresolved. CDR1 and CDR2 (germline): MDHEN, SYDVKM. The CDR3 consists of 14 residues. Trimming removed 5 bases from V and 1 base from J, with 6 bases in between. CDR3 residues: CASSIRSGANVLTF. DNA for the CDR3: TGTGCCAGCAGTATCCGATCTGGGGCCAACGTCCTGACTTTC.

This chain joins TRBV9 and TRBJ2-7; D not resolved. Germline V lookup: CDR1 SGDLS, CDR2 YYNGEE. This CDR3 is built from 12 residues. V shed 3 bases and J shed 5 bases, with 9 bases lying between them. CDR3: CASSGSGDEQYF. CDR3 nucleotides: TGTGCCAGCAGCGGATCAGGCGACGAGCAGTACTTC.

This chain joins TRBV19 and TRBJ1-1; D is uncertain. Germline V lookup: CDR1 LNHDA, CDR2 SQIVND (reference sequence). Trimming removed 6 bases at V and 3 bases at J, with 8 bases between. The CDR3 contains 12 residues. The CDR3 here is CASSNTDTEAFF. The CDR3 coding sequence is TGTGCCAGTAGCAACACGGACACTGAAGCTTTCTTT.

The rearrangement links TRBV30 to TRBJ2-5; D gene ambiguous. The V end lost 0 bases, the J end lost 2 bases, and 1 base lay between the germline ends. The V gene's germline CDR1 is GTSNPN and CDR2 SVGIG (reference sequence). This CDR3 region has 11 residues. This chain's CDR3 is CAWSVQETQYF. The CDR3 DNA sequence: TGTGCCTGGAGTGTACAAGAGACCCAGTACTTC.

The V gene is TRBV6-6, the J gene TRBJ2-3, with D unclear. Germline values: CDR1 MNHNY, CDR2 SVGAGI (reference sequence). V lost 4 bases, J lost 5 bases, and 7 bases lay in between. This CDR3 region has 12 residues. CDR3 in amino acids: CASSSGGDTQYF. The CDR3 coding sequence is TGTGCCAGCAGTTCCGGCGGAGATACGCAGTATTTT.

V usage is TRBV28 and J usage is TRBJ1-6; 7 bases fit TRBD1. The germline CDR1 and CDR2 sequences are MDHEN and SYDVKM. J was trimmed by 13 bases and V by 3 bases; bases with no gene match: 9. The CDR3 is 14 amino acids. CDR3 amino acids: CASSLRQGRVPLHF. CDR3 DNA: TGTGCCAGCAGTTTGCGACAGGGAAGGGTCCCCCTCCACTTT.

In DNA, the CDR3 is TGTGCCAGCAGCCCCAGGTTGGCCTACGAGCAGTACTTC. It yields the protein CASSPRLAYEQYF. The gene calls are TRBV11-2 and TRBJ2-7; unclear D gene. Germline loops: CDR1 SGHAT, CDR2 FQNNGV. The CDR3 extends over 13 amino acids. V was trimmed by 5 bases and J by 2 bases, leaving 10 bases between them. The variable domain in full, with the rest retrieved from reference TRBV11-2 and TRBJ2-7, is EAGVAQSPRYKIIEKRQSVAFWCNPISGHATLYWYQQILGQGPKLLIQFQNNGVVDDSQLPKDRFSAERLKGVDSTLKIQPAKLEDSAVYLCASSPRLAYEQYFGPGTRLTVT.